Following are 29 T cell receptor beta chains from one sample sequenced in a study of cytomegalovirus exposure and HLA in healthy donors. The primer mix had 60 Vbeta and 13 Jbeta primers. Some clones are missing from TCRdb's copy, which holds only in-frame ones; the method was immunoSEQ multiplex PCR. The table lists 30,000 or so clones, about 60% of them singletons, with 20% to 25% in the top ten. Source material: PBMCs. Every receptor here comes from a man aged 45 to 65 in good health and CMV-seropositive.

The chain recombines TRBV30 with TRBJ1-5; D ambiguous. Germline V gene lookup returns CDR1 GTSNPN and CDR2 SVGIG (reference sequence). This CDR3 is 14 amino acids long. Trimming stripped 5 bases from V and 0 bases from J, with 11 bases between. CDR3 DNA: TGTGCCTGGCGGGCAGCGGCTAGCAATCAGCCCCAGCATTTT. Translation: CAWRAAASNQPQHF. Supplemented by reference TRBV30 and TRBJ1-5, the full variable domain reads SQTIHQWPATLVQPVGSPLSLECTVEGTSNPNLYWYRQAAGRGLQLLFYSVGIGQISSEVPQNLSASRPQDRQFILSSKKLLLSDSGFYLCAWRAAASNQPQHFGDGTRLSIL.

This clone was detected a few times. The chain combines TRBV4-1 with TRBJ1-3; D ambiguous. The CDR3 is 13 residues long. V was clipped by 3 bases and J by 9 bases, with 12 bases between them. Germline V gene sequence: CDR1 MGHRA, CDR2 YSYEKL. Written as DNA, the CDR3 is TGCGCCAGCAGCCAGAGGGCCGGAGGCACCATATATTTT. It specifies CASSQRAGGTIYF.

The V call is TRBV6-5, the J call TRBJ1-1; the D gene is possibly TRBD1 (5 bases). The CDR3 sequence is 15 residues long. Trimming removed 0 bases at V and 4 bases at J, with 12 bases between. Germline V gives CDR1 MNHEY, CDR2 SVGAGI. As DNA, the CDR3 is TGTGCCAGCAGTTACTCGTCTGGGGGGTCCACTGAAGCTTTCTTT. Its translation is CASSYSSGGSTEAFF.

DNA for the CDR3: TGCAGCGCCTACGGACAGGGAAACACAGATACGCAGTATTTT. Translated, it gives CSAYGQGNTDTQYF. The chain has TRBV29-1 and TRBJ2-3; 8 bases are a match to TRBD1. The V segment lost 7 bases and the J segment 2 bases; nucleotides outside the gene matches: 8. Germline V lookup: CDR1 SQVTM, CDR2 ANQGSEA. This CDR3 contains 14 residues.

The chain links TRBV5-4 to TRBJ2-3; 11 bases agree with TRBD2. Trimming at V came to 3 bases and at J to 1 base, leaving 4 bases not matched to a gene. Germline values: CDR1 SGHNT, CDR2 YYREEE (reference sequence). The CDR3 has 16 residues. This chain's CDR3 is CASSSKTSGGTDTQYF. CDR3 nucleotides: TGTGCCAGCAGCTCCAAGACTAGCGGGGGCACAGATACGCAGTATTTT.

The V and J genes are TRBV4-2 and TRBJ2-2, with a possible D match to TRBD2 (6 bases). Trimming pared 1 base from V and 4 bases from J, leaving 10 bases between. The CDR3 is made up of 15 amino acids. Germline CDR1 reads LGHNA; CDR2 reads YNFKEQ. In nucleotides, the CDR3 is TGTGCCAGCAGCCAAGTGGAGGGGTCCACCGGGGAGCTGTTTTTT. Translation gives CASSQVEGSTGELFF.

The chain uses TRBV9 and TRBJ2-1, with 8 positions matching TRBD2. J was trimmed by 7 bases and V by 0 bases; bases with no gene match: 0. The germline CDR1 and CDR2 sequences are SGDLS and YYNGEE. The CDR3 totals 13 residues. The CDR3 region has the DNA TGTGCCAGCAGCGTAGCGGGAGGGAATGAGCAGTTCTTC. Protein sequence: CASSVAGGNEQFF.

The gene calls are TRBV30 and TRBJ1-5; a possible D gene is TRBD1 (6 bases). The CDR3 runs 17 residues. V was trimmed by 3 bases and J by 0 bases, leaving 18 bases between them. Germline values: CDR1 GTSNPN, CDR2 SVGIG (reference sequence). CDR3 in DNA: TGTGCCTGGAGCGGGGGGCGGTTCGGGGATAGCAATCAGCCCCAGCATTTT. Amino acid sequence: CAWSGGRFGDSNQPQHF.

This clone was counted only a few times. J is TRBJ2-5 and V is TRBV6-5; weak D call: TRBD2 (6 bases). CDR1 and CDR2 (germline): MNHEY, SVGAGI. Deletions cut 6 bases from V and 5 bases from J, with 13 bases between. There are 13 residues in the CDR3. In DNA form, the CDR3 reads TGTGCCAGCAGAGACGGGAGTCGGGAGACCCAGTACTTC. It translates to CASRDGSRETQYF.

V and J are TRBV7-2 and TRBJ1-2; no clear D. Germline V gene lookup returns CDR1 SGHTA and CDR2 FQGNSA. The V and J ends lost 5 bases and 5 bases respectively, with 18 bases between them. This CDR3 contains 15 residues. CDR3 in amino acids: CASSQHPLREYGYTF. The CDR3 DNA is TGTGCCAGCAGCCAACACCCACTCCGGGAATATGGCTACACCTTC.

In this sample, this clone turned up once. The chain is built from TRBV4-3 and TRBJ2-7, with TRBD1 identical over 7 bases. CDR1 LGHNA and CDR2 YSLEER come from the germline V gene. With 2 bases clipped from V and 2 bases from J, the junction kept 6 bases outside the gene matches. The CDR3 is 15 amino acids. The CDR3 DNA reads as TGCGCCAGCAGCCAAAGCCGGGGACAGCCCTACGAGCAGTACTTC. Translating gives CASSQSRGQPYEQYF.

The rearrangement uses TRBV5-1 and TRBJ2-5; D is possibly TRBD2 (6 bases). The V end was cut by 6 bases, the J end by 1 base, with 10 bases between. Germline V gene data show CDR1 as SGHRS and CDR2 as YFSETQ. The CDR3 is 13 amino acids. CDR3 DNA: TGCGCCAGCACCCGCGGGACCCAAGAGACCCAGTACTTC. This codes for CASTRGTQETQYF.

Only a few counts were recorded for this clone. This chain joins TRBV4-2 and TRBJ1-1; TRBD1 might be the D (5 bases). The CDR3 length is 15 residues. Between the trimmed V and J ends, which lost 0 bases and 4 bases, there was a span of 12 bases. Per the germline V gene, CDR1 is LGHNA and CDR2 is YNFKEQ. The CDR3 protein is CASSQDRAFGTEAFF. CDR3 in DNA: TGTGCCAGCAGCCAAGACAGGGCCTTCGGCACTGAAGCTTTCTTT.

The chain combines TRBV30 with TRBJ2-1, with TRBD2 matching over 9 bases. The CDR3 runs to 17 residues. Germline V gene data show CDR1 as GTSNPN and CDR2 as SVGIG (reference sequence). The junction had 10 bases not matched to a gene; V was cut back by 2 bases and J by 2 bases. The CDR3 spells CAWSFRGSGSTYNEQFF. The DNA of the CDR3 is TGTGCCTGGAGTTTCCGGGGTAGCGGGAGTACCTACAATGAGCAGTTCTTC.

In its sample, this clone was seen a few times. V is TRBV7-2 and J is TRBJ1-1; 7 bases agree with TRBD1. CDR3 length equals 14 residues. The V gene's germline CDR1 is SGHTA and CDR2 FQGNSA. Germline trimming cut 5 bases from V and 1 base from J; bases unmatched to any gene: 4. Here the CDR3 DNA reads TGTGCCAGCAGCCGGACAGGATCGAACACTGAAGCTTTCTTT. Protein sequence: CASSRTGSNTEAFF.

The rearrangement joins TRBV5-6 to TRBJ1-6; D perhaps matches TRBD1 (6 bases). CDR1 and CDR2 (germline): SGHDT, YYEEEE. The V gene lost 4 bases and the J gene lost 10 bases, with 15 bases spanning the gap. The CDR3 totals 14 residues. This CDR3 is CASSVNRVGSPLHF. In nucleotides, the CDR3 is TGTGCCAGCAGCGTCAACAGGGTTGGGTCACCCCTCCACTTT.

The V and J genes are TRBV29-1 and TRBJ2-6; a possible D gene is TRBD1 (6 bases). Trimming took 6 bases from V and 1 from J, leaving 16 bases between them. Germline V gives CDR1 SQVTM, CDR2 ANQGSEA. This CDR3 is 16 amino acids long. CDR3 sequence reads: CSVPGDPLSGANVLTF. The CDR3 DNA reads as TGCAGCGTCCCAGGGGACCCCCTTTCTGGGGCCAACGTCCTGACTTTC.

V gene TRBV30 combines with J gene TRBJ1-6, with a possible D match to TRBD1 (6 bases). With 3 bases removed from V and 10 bases from J, the gap between germline ends came to 16 bases. The CDR3 is 14 residues long. In germline, CDR1 is GTSNPN, CDR2 SVGIG (reference sequence). The CDR3 DNA sequence: TGTGCCTGGAGCGACGGGGGGCGCAGATCACCCCTCCACTTT. Protein product: CAWSDGGRRSPLHF.

The rearrangement uses TRBV5-8 and TRBJ1-4; D might be TRBD1 (5 bases). This CDR3 region has 12 residues. From germline, CDR1 is SGHTS and CDR2 YDEGEE. Deletions cut 5 bases from V and 5 bases from J, with 7 bases between. The CDR3: CASRGLNEKLFF. The CDR3 DNA reads TGTGCCAGCAGGGGGCTCAATGAAAAACTGTTTTTT. Full variable domain (rest looked up from reference TRBV5-8 and TRBJ1-4): EAGVTQSPTHLIKTRGQQATLRCSPISGHTSVYWYQQALGLGLQFLLWYDEGEERNRGNFPPRFSGRQFPNYSSELNVNALELEDSALYLCASRGLNEKLFFGSGTQLSVL.

The rearrangement links TRBV5-1 to TRBJ1-1, with D tentatively TRBD1 (6 bases). Germline V gene data show CDR1 as SGHRS and CDR2 as YFSETQ. This CDR3 is built from 13 residues. V was shortened by 3 bases and J by 2 bases, with 8 bases between the two germline ends. CDR3 bases: TGCGCCAGCAGCTGGGACATCAACACTGAAGCTTTCTTT. This sequence encodes CASSWDINTEAFF.

This sequence joins TRBV4-1 and TRBJ1-6; 10 bases match TRBD1. The CDR3 runs 16 residues. J gave up 8 bases and V 1 base, and 5 bases lay outside the gene matches. The V gene's germline CDR1 is MGHRA and CDR2 YSYEKL. The CDR3 loop is CASSQGQGAKDSPLHF. The DNA of the CDR3 is TGCGCCAGCAGCCAAGGACAGGGGGCGAAGGATTCACCCCTCCACTTT.

This chain uses TRBV6-5 with TRBJ2-5; D is possibly TRBD2 (5 bases). Germline loops: CDR1 MNHEY, CDR2 SVGAGI. CDR3 length: 13 residues. V was trimmed by 5 bases and J by 4 bases, leaving 11 bases between them. The CDR3: CASSSPAGETQYF. The CDR3 nucleotides are TGTGCCAGCAGTAGCCCGGCGGGAGAGACCCAGTACTTC.

This sequence joins TRBV29-1 and TRBJ2-1; D unclear. This CDR3 contains 11 residues. Germline-derived CDR1 and CDR2 are SQVTM and ANQGSEA. Trimming left V 8 bases short and J 3 bases short, with 8 bases between. DNA of the CDR3: TGCAGCTCCACAGTCTACAATGAGCAGTTCTTC. This codes for CSSTVYNEQFF.

This clone was recorded once. V is TRBV6-5 and J is TRBJ2-7, with a tentative D call TRBD2 (5 bases). V lost 2 bases to trimming and J lost 2 bases, with 7 bases between them. Germline V lookup: CDR1 MNHEY, CDR2 SVGAGI. This CDR3 spans 13 amino acids. CDR3 residues: CASSYPGAYEQYF. For the CDR3, the DNA is TGTGCCAGCAGTTACCCCGGGGCCTACGAGCAGTACTTC.

The rearrangement uses TRBV2 and TRBJ1-4, with D possibly being TRBD1 (5 bases). The ends were cut back, 6 bases at V and 0 bases at J, with 11 bases in the middle. CDR3 length: 15 amino acids. From germline, CDR1 is SNHLY and CDR2 FYNNEI. CDR3 sequence (DNA): TGTGCCAGCAGAGAGACAGCTGCAACTAATGAAAAACTGTTTTTT. The encoded protein is CASRETAATNEKLFF.

CDR3 loop: CASSYSPDYGYTF. As DNA, the CDR3 is TGTGCCAGCAGTTACTCACCAGACTATGGCTACACCTTC. This chain joins TRBV6-6 and TRBJ1-2; the D is unclear. The V gene lost 0 bases and the J gene lost 3 bases, with 5 bases spanning the gap. Germline V gene data show CDR1 as MNHNY and CDR2 as SVGAGI (reference sequence). This CDR3 has 13 amino acids.

This clone showed up just a few times. The chain combines TRBV10-3 with TRBJ1-3, with no clear D. With 0 bases removed from V and 1 base from J, the gap between germline ends came to 10 bases. The CDR3 extends over 16 amino acids. The germline CDR1 and CDR2 sequences are ENHRY and SYGVKD. The CDR3 sequence: CAISESETFSGNTIYF. In DNA form, the CDR3 reads TGTGCCATCAGTGAGTCGGAGACGTTTTCTGGAAACACCATATATTTT.

V and J are TRBV6-5 and TRBJ1-4; TRBD1 is a possible D gene (5 bases). Germline loops: CDR1 MNHEY, CDR2 SVGAGI. This CDR3 is built from 14 residues. V dropped 5 bases and J dropped 4 bases, with 11 bases sitting between them. The chain's CDR3 is CASSPRRVNEKLFF. The CDR3 DNA reads as TGTGCCAGCAGTCCCCGCAGGGTTAATGAAAAACTGTTTTTT.

CDR3 coding DNA: TGTGCCAGCAGTCCTGACACTGATTCACCCCTCCACTTT. It encodes CASSPDTDSPLHF. V gene TRBV6-5 combines with J gene TRBJ1-6; D unresolved. The CDR3 has 13 residues. Trimming removed 5 bases at V and 8 bases at J, with 10 bases between. Germline values: CDR1 MNHEY, CDR2 SVGAGI.